What follows describes a single TCR beta chain. Its antigen is undetermined. Given the absence of the conserved phenylalanine or tryptophan at the CDR3 end, a read error is likely. The DNA is left out, because the CDR3 cannot be placed on it with certainty; the CDR3 is given as TCRdb lists it. Amplified TCR beta CDR3 regions came from RNA transcripts. The primer set for the first-round RT-PCR of the TCR CDR3 was HTBI. One entry per CDR3 protein, called by TCRdb with MiXCR from the multiplex PCR reads. The sample has hundreds of thousands of distinct CDR3 sequences; approximately 40% are singletons. The entry originates in a study of T cells in Graves' hyperthyroidism and ophthalmopathy. Study conclusions and caveats: A model using 13 V-J features told ophthalmopathy apart from stable hyperthyroidism.

The study defined stable Graves' hyperthyroidism as no ophthalmopathy progression within 18 months. Those with hyperthyroidism were 18 to 65 years old, newly diagnosed, and ill for under 2 months. A roughly 10 ml volume of fresh peripheral blood provided the PBMCs. This receptor was obtained from a woman in her thirties or forties with Graves' hyperthyroidism. Sequencing was done on a sample of blood.

CDR3 protein: CASSLGQP. The gene calls are TRBV7-2 and TRBJ1-6; TRBD1 is the table's D call, not checked against the DNA. Germline CDR1 reads SGHTA; CDR2 reads FQGNSA. Ends included, the CDR3 has 8 residues.